The sequence of this T cell receptor beta chain was determined in a study of cytomegalovirus exposure and HLA in healthy donors. Overall study findings and caveats: In vitro work confirmed that a few CMV-associated chains recognize CMV antigens. Sequencing likely generated an artifact that appeared as a cluster of highly shared sequence variants. TCR beta sequences numbering about 17,000 were associated with HLA alleles at 0.05 false discovery rate in a later analysis.

Researchers ran the PCR with 60 Vbeta and 13 Jbeta primers. The assay was immunoSEQ multiplex PCR, and TCRdb's table has in-frame clones only and misses some. Of approximately 220,000 clones in the sample, roughly 83% are singletons; the top ten hold around 1.5%. CDR3 length equals 15 residues. From germline, CDR1 is SGHVS and CDR2 FQNEAQ. V was pared by 5 bases and J by 4 bases, with 8 bases of the junction left unmatched. Points on this clone: The antigen remains undetermined.

The origin of this receptor is a girl between 5 and 17 years old in good health and CMV-seronegative. Sequencing was performed on PBMCs. This chain connects TRBV7-8 to TRBJ2-3, with 8 bases that match TRBD2. CDR3 DNA sequence: TGTGCCAGCAGCCCGGGACTAGATTTCCCAGATACGCAGTATTTT. Protein: CASSPGLDFPDTQYF.